This T cell receptor beta chain was recovered during a study of blood T cell repertoires in COVID-19. Authors' analysis steps: The assay estimated nucleated cells by amplifying reference gene primers. Profiling relied on immunoSEQ multiplex PCR, and the TCRdb table lists in-frame clones only, not all of them. The V and J calls and clone size were taken over from that table, and D and trimming were inferred from the DNA. The sample consists of some 180,000 clones, over 70% of them appearing once. The CDR3 runs 12 residues. V gave up 2 bases and J gave up 0 bases, with 4 bases separating them. Germline CDR1 GTSNPN, CDR2 SVGIG (reference sequence).

The receptor's source is a man in his 60s who had been exposed to COVID-19. The chain combines TRBV30 with TRBJ2-5; D gene uncertain. The sample consisted of PBMCs or T cells enriched from blood (not recorded which). The CDR3 DNA sequence: TGTGCCTGGAGTACTCACCAAGAGACCCAGTACTTC. It yields the protein CAWSTHQETQYF.